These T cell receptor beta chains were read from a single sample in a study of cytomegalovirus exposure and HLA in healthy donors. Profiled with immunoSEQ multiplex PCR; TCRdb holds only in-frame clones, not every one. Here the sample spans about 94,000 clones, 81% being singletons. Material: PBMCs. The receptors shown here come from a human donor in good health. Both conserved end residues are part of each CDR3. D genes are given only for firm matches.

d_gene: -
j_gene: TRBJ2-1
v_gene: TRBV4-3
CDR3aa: CASSQEEGNEQFF

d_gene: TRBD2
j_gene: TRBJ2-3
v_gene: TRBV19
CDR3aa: CASSIRAGGVTDTQYF

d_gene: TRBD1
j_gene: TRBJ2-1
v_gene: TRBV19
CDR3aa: CASSIGGGFYNEQFF

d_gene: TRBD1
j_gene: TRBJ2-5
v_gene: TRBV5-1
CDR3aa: CASSLGPEGAGETQYF

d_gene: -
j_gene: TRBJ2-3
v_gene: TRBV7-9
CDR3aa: CASSLRREGRADTQYF

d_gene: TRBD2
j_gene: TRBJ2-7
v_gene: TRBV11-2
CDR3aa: CASSFSSGAYEQYF

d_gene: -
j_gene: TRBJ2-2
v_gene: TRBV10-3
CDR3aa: CAITGSSTGELFF

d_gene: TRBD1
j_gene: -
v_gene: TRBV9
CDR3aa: CASSAATGGYEQYF

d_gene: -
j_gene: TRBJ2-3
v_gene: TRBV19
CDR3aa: CASSIAGAGADTQYF

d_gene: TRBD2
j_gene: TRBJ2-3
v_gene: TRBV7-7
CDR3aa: CASSSRGGTDTQYF

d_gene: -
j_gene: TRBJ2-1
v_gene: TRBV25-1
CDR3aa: CASSASLGLGGEQFF

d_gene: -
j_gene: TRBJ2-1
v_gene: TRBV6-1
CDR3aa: CASSELPGTSYNEQFF

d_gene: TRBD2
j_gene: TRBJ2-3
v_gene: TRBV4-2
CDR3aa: CASSHGLAGGLSTDTQYF

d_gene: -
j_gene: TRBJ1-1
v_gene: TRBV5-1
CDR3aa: CASSYHQGLGTEAFF

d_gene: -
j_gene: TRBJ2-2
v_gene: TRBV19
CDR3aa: CASSSGIGELFF

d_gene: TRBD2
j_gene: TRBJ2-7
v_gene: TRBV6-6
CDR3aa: CASSYRGGRSHEQYF

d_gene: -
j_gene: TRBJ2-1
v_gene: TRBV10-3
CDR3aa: CAISDLASNEQFF

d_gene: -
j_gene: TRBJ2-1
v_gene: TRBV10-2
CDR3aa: CATRVEAGGAYNEQFF

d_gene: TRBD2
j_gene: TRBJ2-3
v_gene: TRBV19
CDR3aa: CASGTVAGRTDTQYF

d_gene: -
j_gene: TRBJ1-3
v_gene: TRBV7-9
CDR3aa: CASRPQGSGNTIYF

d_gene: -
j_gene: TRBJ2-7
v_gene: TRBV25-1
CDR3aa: CASSGGPSYEQYF

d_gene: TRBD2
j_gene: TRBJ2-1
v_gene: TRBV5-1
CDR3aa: CASSSWGSGSSYNEQFF

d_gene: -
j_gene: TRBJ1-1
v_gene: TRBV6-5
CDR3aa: CASSREGRTEAFF

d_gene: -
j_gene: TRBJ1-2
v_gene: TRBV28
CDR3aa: CASSLDSLGYGYTF

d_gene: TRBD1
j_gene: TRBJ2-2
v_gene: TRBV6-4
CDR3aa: CASSADLTGGSTGELFF

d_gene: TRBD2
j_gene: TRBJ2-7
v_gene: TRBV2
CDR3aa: CASETGGLYEQYF

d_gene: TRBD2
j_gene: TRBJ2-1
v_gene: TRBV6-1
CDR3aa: CASSPSGPYNEQFF

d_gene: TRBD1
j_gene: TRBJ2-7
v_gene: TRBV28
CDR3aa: CASRTGGAWYEQYF

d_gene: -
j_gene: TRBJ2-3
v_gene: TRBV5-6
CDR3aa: CASSLVGGADTQYF

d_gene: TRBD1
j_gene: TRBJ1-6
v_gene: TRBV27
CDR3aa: CASKDRTGFSPLHF

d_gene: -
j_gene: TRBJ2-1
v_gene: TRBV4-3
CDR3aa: CASSQDVSGPYNEQFF

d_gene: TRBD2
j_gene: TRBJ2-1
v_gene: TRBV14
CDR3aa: CASPGLLAGGHEQFF

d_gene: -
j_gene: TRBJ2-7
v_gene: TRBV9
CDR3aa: CASSPRGGEQYF

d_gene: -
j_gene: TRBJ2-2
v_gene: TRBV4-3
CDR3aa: CASSQAGGDNTGELFF

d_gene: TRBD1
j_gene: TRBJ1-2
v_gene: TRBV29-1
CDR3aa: CSVEVQGRRNYGYTF